This TCR beta chain was captured by sequencing in a study of blood T cell repertoires in COVID-19. The method was immunoSEQ multiplex PCR; TCRdb's version includes in-frame clones alone and lacks a portion of them. Here the sample spans about 240,000 clones, around 80% being singletons. This clone was observed once. V lost 2 bases, J lost 6 bases, and 2 bases stayed unmatched. From germline, CDR1 is KGHDR and CDR2 SFDVKD. The CDR3 spans 13 residues. The sequence was obtained from a woman under 30 with acute or convalescent COVID-19. The rearrangement uses TRBV24-1 and TRBJ2-7, with TRBD1 matching 8 bases. Sequencing used peripheral blood. The CDR3 sequence is CATSDYTGGEQYF. As DNA, the CDR3 is TGTGCCACCAGTGATTACACAGGGGGCGAGCAGTACTTC.